The source of this TCR beta chain is a study of technical replicates of blood from a few donors. Generated by immunoSEQ multiplex PCR, the TCRdb table keeps only in-frame clones and is missing some. The sample includes more than 90,000 clones, 85% to 95% of them seen just once. V dropped 0 bases and J dropped 5 bases, with 11 bases sitting between them. The germline V gene has CDR1 SGHNT and CDR2 YYREEE (reference sequence). The CDR3 length is 14 residues. The sequence was obtained from a human donor in good health. The sample consisted of T cells isolated from PBMCs. This rearrangement joins TRBV5-4 to TRBJ1-1; no definite D call. CDR3 nucleotide sequence: TGTGCCAGCAGCTTGGTTGGGGAGGGTACTGAAGCTTTCTTT. This encodes CASSLVGEGTEAFF.